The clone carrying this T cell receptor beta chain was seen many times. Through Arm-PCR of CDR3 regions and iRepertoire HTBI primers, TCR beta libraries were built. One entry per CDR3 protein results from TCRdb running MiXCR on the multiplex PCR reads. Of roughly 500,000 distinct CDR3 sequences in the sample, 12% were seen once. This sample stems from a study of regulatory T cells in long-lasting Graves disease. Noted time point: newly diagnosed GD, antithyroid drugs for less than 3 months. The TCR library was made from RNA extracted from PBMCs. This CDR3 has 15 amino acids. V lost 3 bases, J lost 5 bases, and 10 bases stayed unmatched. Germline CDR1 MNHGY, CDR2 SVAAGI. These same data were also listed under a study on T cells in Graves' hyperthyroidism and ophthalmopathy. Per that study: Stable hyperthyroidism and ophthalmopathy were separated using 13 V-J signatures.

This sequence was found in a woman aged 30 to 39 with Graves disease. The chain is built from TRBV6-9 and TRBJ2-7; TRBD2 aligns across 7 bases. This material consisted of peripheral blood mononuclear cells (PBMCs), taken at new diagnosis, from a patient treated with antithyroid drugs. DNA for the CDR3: TGTGCCAGCAGTTACTACAGCCCTGGGAGGGACGAGCAGTACTTC. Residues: CASSYYSPGRDEQYF.